The present T cell receptor beta chain was sequenced within a study of post-analysis software for immune sequencing data. Turning to the study itself: Clinical courses comprised relapsing-remitting, secondary progressive and progressive-relapsing multiple sclerosis. Notes on the study in general: The study found significantly lower normalized Chao1 diversity in multiple sclerosis patients than in controls. In patients, about 5 TRBV segments were more frequent than in controls, with TRBV5-6, TRBV5-1 and TRBV20-1 among them.

A word on this clonotype: The antigen is undetermined.

Unique-molecular-identifier-tagged TCR beta cDNA libraries were used. Out of roughly 0.85 to 11 million T cells, a few hundred thousand cDNA molecules were generated. MiXCR, run by TCRdb on the PCR reads, gives a single entry per CDR3 protein. This sample has roughly 580,000 distinct CDR3 sequences, with roughly 47% found just once. The germline V gene encodes CDR1 DFQATT and CDR2 SNEGSKA (reference sequence). The CDR3 is 13 residues long. V trimming: 6 bases; J trimming: 3 bases; junction bases outside the gene matches: 6. What was sequenced was blood. This TCR came from a girl between 10 and 17 years old with multiple sclerosis. The chain has TRBV20-1 and TRBJ2-7; 9 nucleotides align to TRBD2. This CDR3 is CSAEGSGSYEQYF. Here the CDR3 DNA reads TGCAGTGCCGAAGGTAGCGGGAGCTACGAGCAGTACTTC.